This T cell receptor beta chain derives from a study of long-term antiretroviral therapy in people with HIV. They ran version v3.0 of the immunoSEQ assay at survey level. Sequencing used immunoSEQ multiplex PCR; TCRdb keeps in-frame clones, though not all of them. The sample consists of 20,000 to 25,000 clones, 65% to 80% of them appearing once. V lost 4 bases, J lost 0 bases, and 15 bases lay in between. CDR3 length: 16 amino acids. Germline V gene sequence: CDR1 SGHAT, CDR2 FQNNGV. This sequence was found in a woman aged 40 to 50 with HIV. The sample in question was unsorted PBMCs, obtained 1.2 years after starting antiretroviral therapy. The chain joins TRBV11-2 to TRBJ1-1; D is undetermined. CDR3 loop: CASSSPVDGMNTEAFF. In DNA, the CDR3 is TGTGCCAGCAGCTCTCCTGTGGACGGCATGAACACTGAAGCTTTCTTT.